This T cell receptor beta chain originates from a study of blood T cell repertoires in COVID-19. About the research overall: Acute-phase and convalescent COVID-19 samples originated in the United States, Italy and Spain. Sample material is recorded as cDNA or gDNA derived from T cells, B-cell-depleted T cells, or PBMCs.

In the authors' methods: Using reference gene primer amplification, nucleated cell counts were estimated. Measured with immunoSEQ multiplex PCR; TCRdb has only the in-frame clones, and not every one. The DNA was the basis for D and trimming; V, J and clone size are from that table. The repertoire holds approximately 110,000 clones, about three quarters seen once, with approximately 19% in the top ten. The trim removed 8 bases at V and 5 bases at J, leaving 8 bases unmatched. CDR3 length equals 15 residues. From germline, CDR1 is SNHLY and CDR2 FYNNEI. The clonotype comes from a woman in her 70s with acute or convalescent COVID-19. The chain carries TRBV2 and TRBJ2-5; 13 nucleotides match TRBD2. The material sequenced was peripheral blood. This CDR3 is CASGLAGDVGETQYF. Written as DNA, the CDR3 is TGTGCCAGCGGACTAGCGGGGGACGTCGGGGAGACCCAGTACTTC. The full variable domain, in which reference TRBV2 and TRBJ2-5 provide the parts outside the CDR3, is EPEVTQTPSHQVTQMGQEVILRCVPISNHLYFYWYRQILGQKVEFLVSFYNNEISEKSEIFDDQFSVERPDGSNFTLKIRSTKLEDSAMYFCASGLAGDVGETQYFGPGTRLLVL.